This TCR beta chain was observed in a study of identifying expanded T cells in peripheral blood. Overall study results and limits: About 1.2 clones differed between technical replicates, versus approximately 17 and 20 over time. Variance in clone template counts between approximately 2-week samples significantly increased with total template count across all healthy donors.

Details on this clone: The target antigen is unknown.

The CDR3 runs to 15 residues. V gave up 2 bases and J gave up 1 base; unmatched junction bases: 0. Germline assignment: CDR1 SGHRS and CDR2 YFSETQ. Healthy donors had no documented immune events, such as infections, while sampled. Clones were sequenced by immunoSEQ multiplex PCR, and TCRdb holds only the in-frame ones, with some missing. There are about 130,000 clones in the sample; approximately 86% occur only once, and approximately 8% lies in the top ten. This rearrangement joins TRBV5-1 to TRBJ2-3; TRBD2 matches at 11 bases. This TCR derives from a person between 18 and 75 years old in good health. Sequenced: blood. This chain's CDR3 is CASSFSGGGTDTQYF. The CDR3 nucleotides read TGCGCCAGCAGCTTTAGCGGGGGGGGCACAGATACGCAGTATTTT.